This TCR beta chain was obtained from a study of blood T cell repertoires in COVID-19. In the study overall: Both acute and convalescent COVID-19 samples were obtained from the United States, Italy and Spain. Sample material is recorded as cDNA or gDNA derived from T cells, B-cell-depleted T cells, or PBMCs.

The authors' processing: Nucleated cell counts were estimated from reference gene primer amplification. TCRdb keeps only in-frame clones here, not all; method: immunoSEQ multiplex PCR. V and J calls and clone size follow that table, whereas D and trimming were derived from the DNA. This sample yields tens of thousands of clones, of which around three quarters are seen a single time; less than 20% belongs to the top ten. This TCR came from an elderly woman with acute or convalescent COVID-19. Material for sequencing was peripheral blood.

The CDR3 loop reads CASSPHPAGYGYTF. The CDR3 DNA is TGCGCCAGCAGCCCCCATCCTGCCGGTTATGGCTACACCTTC. V and J are TRBV10-1 and TRBJ1-2; D is uncertain. Germline values: CDR1 WNHNN, CDR2 SYGVQD (reference sequence). The V end lost 6 bases, the J end lost 5 bases, and 16 bases lay between the germline ends. The CDR3 runs 14 residues.